This entry lists 17 T cell receptor beta chains sequenced from one sample in a study of T-cell memory formation after mild COVID-19 (dated by TCRdb to the early 2020s). To prepare the library, 5' RACE was applied. TCRdb shows the sequencer as Illumina NovaSeq 6000. TCRdb's own reprocessing of the public reads used fastp at Q25 and MiXCR and kept productive beta chains. Each CDR3 protein gets just one entry, which takes the most common genes and DNA from the rows behind it. The sample table contains 350,000 to 500,000 distinct CDR3 sequences; only one count was recorded for 15% to 20% of them. Of the sample, roughly a fifth is held by the ten largest clones. Sequencing was carried out using PBMCs or a T cell subset sorted from them (not recorded which). The source of these receptors is a man between 18 and 35 years old who had mild COVID-19 (a few samples of this study predate the infection). The sample titles of this study are shuffled in the database, so cell type and time point are left out; the donor was told from shared clones.

V usage is TRBV11-2 and J usage is TRBJ1-6; no clear D. The CDR3 is made up of 13 amino acids. V was clipped by 4 bases and J by 9 bases, with 10 bases between them. The germline V gene encodes CDR1 SGHAT and CDR2 FQNNGV. In nucleotides, the CDR3 is TGTGCCAGCAGCTACCTCCAGATTTCACCCCTCCACTTT. Amino acids: CASSYLQISPLHF.

This clonotype was counted ten times or more. At one of its ends the junction is not consistent with the germline gene, which may arise from a read error. The chain uses TRBV7-2 and TRBJ2-3; D uncertain. The CDR3 sequence is 12 residues long. CDR1 and CDR2 from the germline V gene are SGHTA and FQGNSA. The CDR3 bases are TGCGCCAGCAGCTTAAGCACAGATACGCAGTATTTT. Protein sequence: CASSLSTDTQYF.

V and J are TRBV5-6 and TRBJ2-5; D may correspond to TRBD1 or TRBD2 (5 bases each). CDR1 and CDR2 (germline): SGHDT, YYEEEE. The CDR3 contains 15 residues. The V end lost 2 bases, the J end lost 9 bases, and 20 bases lay between the germline ends. The CDR3 DNA reads as TGTGCCAGCAGCTTTTTTGGGACCGGAGAAGGTGCCCAGTACTTC. As protein: CASSFFGTGEGAQYF.

The V and J genes are TRBV12-3 or TRBV12-4 and TRBJ2-1; D unresolved. This CDR3 region has 12 residues. V lost 6 bases and J lost 4, with 7 bases in between. The DNA for the CDR3 is TGTGCCAGCAGCCCGATTTACAATGAGCAGTTCTTC. Translation gives CASSPIYNEQFF.

The chain employs TRBV18 and TRBJ1-5, with unresolved D. This CDR3 has 15 amino acids. CDR1 is KGHSH, CDR2 LQKENI, per germline. V was trimmed by 4 bases and J by 2 bases, leaving 12 bases between them. In DNA form, the CDR3 reads TGTGCCAGCTCACAGGCGGATTTTGGCAATCAGCCCCAGCATTTT. Its translation is CASSQADFGNQPQHF.

For the CDR3, the DNA is TGTGCCAGCAGTTCCGCGGACAGCCCCTACGAGCAGTACGTC. Residues: CASSSADSPYEQYV. The chain is built from TRBV28 and TRBJ2-7; weak D call: TRBD1 (6 bases). The CDR3 has 14 residues. Germline CDR1 and CDR2: MDHEN and SYDVKM. V dropped 4 bases and J dropped 2 bases, with 12 bases sitting between them.

This clonotype was detected only a few times. The V call is TRBV29-1, the J call TRBJ2-7, with D possibly being TRBD1 (5 bases). V dropped 1 base and J dropped 1 base, with 17 bases sitting between them. Germline CDR1 is SQVTM and CDR2 is ANQGSEA. This CDR3 comprises 16 residues. The CDR3 region is CSVEGPQGGASYEQYF. The CDR3 DNA is TGCAGCGTTGAAGGCCCCCAGGGCGGCGCTTCCTACGAGCAGTACTTC.

The gene calls are TRBV29-1 and TRBJ1-2; D unresolved. This CDR3 comprises 14 residues. Germline V gene sequence: CDR1 SQVTM, CDR2 ANQGSEA. Trimming took off 6 bases at V and 4 bases at J, with 18 bases between the two ends. The DNA of the CDR3 is TGCAGCGTAGGGTCTCCGACTTCTTTCTATGGCTACACCTTC. Translated: CSVGSPTSFYGYTF.

There are a few counts of this clonotype. The chain links TRBV9 to TRBJ2-2; D is ambiguous. Germline CDR1 is SGDLS and CDR2 is YYNGEE. Trimming took 0 bases from V and 3 from J, leaving 3 bases between them. The CDR3 consists of 13 residues. CDR3 nucleotide sequence: TGTGCCAGCAGCGTAGGAGACACCGGGGAGCTGTTTTTT. It translates to CASSVGDTGELFF.

V and J are TRBV18 and TRBJ2-5; TRBD2 might be the D (6 bases). This CDR3 contains 16 residues. Germline CDR1 is KGHSH and CDR2 is LQKENI. V was trimmed by 0 bases and J by 5 bases, leaving 16 bases between them. Written as DNA, the CDR3 is TGTGCCAGCTCACCACCGGCAGGGAGGTCTTCCGAGACCCAGTACTTC. This codes for CASSPPAGRSSETQYF.

The genes are TRBV27 and TRBJ2-5; D might be TRBD1 (6 bases). Germline values: CDR1 MNHEY, CDR2 SMNVEV (reference sequence). Trimming stripped 5 bases from V and 0 bases from J, with 16 bases between. The CDR3 spans 16 residues. CDR3 protein: CASSPLWGPYQETQYF. For the CDR3, the DNA is TGTGCCAGCAGTCCACTTTGGGGGCCGTACCAAGAGACCCAGTACTTC.

This clonotype was seen a few times. This chain links TRBV25-1 with TRBJ2-4; perhaps TRBD2 as D (5 bases). V dropped 4 bases and J dropped 14 bases, with 12 bases sitting between them. The CDR3 runs to 11 residues. Germline lookup yields CDR1 MGHDK and CDR2 SYGVNS. CDR3 in DNA: TGTGCCAGCAGTGTTGGACTCTTTAAGTACTTC. Translating it yields CASSVGLFKYF.

This clonotype was seen many times. At one boundary the junction diverges from the germline segment, which might be a read error. V is TRBV5-1 and J is TRBJ2-1, with 13 bases that match TRBD2. The CDR3 has 15 residues. Germline V gives CDR1 SGHRS, CDR2 YFSETQ. The CDR3 DNA sequence: TGTGCCAGCAGCTCTAGACTAGCGGGGGGCAATGAGCAGTTCTTC. Encoded protein: CASSSRLAGGNEQFF.

The chain has TRBV6-6 and TRBJ2-1, with 7 bases lining up with TRBD1. CDR1 and CDR2 (germline): MNHNY, SVGAGI (reference sequence). The CDR3 contains 16 residues. V gave up 5 bases and J gave up 2 bases; unmatched junction bases: 9. CDR3 residues: CASSPTPGQTYNEQFF. The CDR3 nucleotides read TGTGCCAGCAGTCCGACTCCGGGACAGACCTACAATGAGCAGTTCTTC.

This clonotype was counted between two and nine times. The rearrangement uses TRBV10-3 and TRBJ2-1; TRBD2 is a possible D gene (5 bases). Germline V gene data show CDR1 as ENHRY and CDR2 as SYGVKD. The CDR3 totals 14 residues. The V end was cut by 11 bases, the J end by 1 base, with 15 bases between. CDR3 sequence: CAATGRGSYNEQFF. CDR3 coding DNA: TGTGCCGCTACTGGGAGAGGGTCCTACAATGAGCAGTTCTTC.

This clonotype was seen more than once but under ten times. The rearrangement uses TRBV4-3 and TRBJ1-4; 10 nucleotides match TRBD1. The germline V gene has CDR1 LGHNA and CDR2 YSLEER. This CDR3 contains 15 residues. The V gene end was trimmed by 3 bases and the J gene end by 9 bases; junction bases not matched to a gene: 7. The CDR3 DNA is TGCGCCAGCAGCCAGGACAGACAGGGGGCGAAAAAACTGTTTTTT. It encodes CASSQDRQGAKKLFF.

The chain uses TRBV7-2 and TRBJ1-3, with a possible D match to TRBD1 (6 bases). V shed 5 bases and J shed 3 bases, with 14 bases lying between them. Germline V lookup: CDR1 SGHTA, CDR2 FQGNSA. The CDR3 is made up of 15 amino acids. Written as DNA, the CDR3 is TGTGCCAGCAGCCTAACCAGGGGTAATGGAAACACCATATATTTT. Its protein is CASSLTRGNGNTIYF.